These 2 T cell receptor beta chains share one sample of origin, sequenced in a study of a mutant IDH1 vaccine in newly diagnosed glioma (dated by TCRdb to about 2021). Per the publication, the time point label means: week 5, during vaccination. A 20-mer mutant IDH1 peptide at 300 micrograms in Montanide made up each vaccine dose, which was injected subcutaneously together with topical imiquimod. The receptor library was made with the immunoSEQ multiplex PCR assay. Held by TCRdb, this immuneACCESS table contains in-frame sequences only and omits some clones. Under half of the omission traces to an unresolved V gene where checked; the cause of the rest is unknown. Present in this sample are tens of thousands of clones, 82% of which were seen just once. Of the sample, over 3% falls within the top ten clones. No antigen has been assigned to these receptors. Sequencing used PBMCs, obtained from a glioma patient whose treatment included an IDH1 peptide vaccine. These receptors all come from a woman aged 18-29 years with glioma. Some clones in this sample may be carry-over from other donors' samples.

The chain couples TRBV11-2 to TRBJ1-5; D is unclear. The CDR3 length is 14 residues. Looked up from germline, CDR1 is SGHAT and CDR2 is FQNNGV. The ends were cut back, 6 bases at V and 0 bases at J, with 9 bases in the middle. CDR3 amino acids: CASSSDHSNQPQHF. For the CDR3, the DNA is TGTGCCAGCAGTTCCGACCATAGCAATCAGCCCCAGCATTTT.

V and J are TRBV15 and TRBJ2-3; D is ambiguous. CDR3 length: 15 residues. Per germline, CDR1 LNHNV and CDR2 YYDKDF (reference sequence). V was shortened by 0 bases and J by 5 bases, with 12 bases between the two germline ends. CDR3 in amino acids: CATSRDQLSLDTQYF. The CDR3, as DNA: TGTGCCACCAGCAGAGACCAACTTTCCCTAGATACGCAGTATTTT. Combining the CDR3 with reference TRBV15 and TRBJ2-3 gives the whole variable domain DAMVIQNPRYQVTQFGKPVTLSCSQTLNHNVMYWYQQKSSQAPKLLFHYYDKDFNNEADTPDNFQSRRPNTSFCFLDIRSPGLGDTAMYLCATSRDQLSLDTQYFGPGTRLTVL.